This TCR beta chain was observed in a study of breast tumors, draining lymph nodes, adjacent tissues. Study-level points and caveats: Compared with basal-like, luminal-like tumors shared significantly more repertoire with nontumor tissue. Data only fit, rather than demonstrated, lymph node origin of most tumor T cells. Tumor TCR diversity was below lymph nodes but above nontumor tissue.

Germline CDR1 is GTSNPN and CDR2 is SVGIG (reference sequence). The CDR3 extends over 11 amino acids. The V and J ends lost 4 bases and 4 bases respectively, with 8 bases between them. Axillary draining lymph nodes of breast cancer patients supplied the node samples. TCRdb processed the multiplex PCR reads anew with MiXCR; each CDR3 protein has one entry. The sample lists 150,000 to 250,000 distinct CDR3 sequences, 31% occurring once. This clonotype was seen repeatedly, ten times or more. The target antigen is unknown. The sequencing sample was made of axillary lymph node tissue. V and J are TRBV30 and TRBJ2-7; D is unresolved. This sequence originates from a female donor with breast cancer. Some clones in this sample may be carry-over from other donors' samples. The DNA for the CDR3 is TGTGCCTGGAATCTAGGTTACGAGCAGTACTTC. Encoded protein: CAWNLGYEQYF.